This TCR beta chain was found in a study of cytomegalovirus exposure and HLA in healthy donors. Study results and limitations: Analyses of presence/absence relied on an assumption of roughly uniform sequencing depth across donors.

Nominal health characterized the donors when sampled, though unrecorded immune exposures were likely. PCR primers comprised 60 Vbeta and 13 Jbeta primers. Assay: immunoSEQ multiplex PCR; the TCRdb copy retains only in-frame clones and omits some. The sample has 110,000 or so clones, 60% to 85% seen once. Deletions cut 0 bases from V and 7 bases from J, with 7 bases between. The CDR3 loop spans 14 amino acids. Germline V gene data show CDR1 as MNHEY and CDR2 as SVGAGI. Turning to this clone: The target antigen is unknown. The identical CDR3 is also encoded by other nucleotide sequences in the sample.

The rearrangement uses TRBV6-5 and TRBJ1-6; D is unclear. This receptor was obtained from a woman aged 40 to 50 in good health and CMV-seropositive. Sequenced: PBMCs. The DNA of the CDR3 is TGTGCCAGCAGTTACTCAGGGAGGAATTCACCCCTCCACTTT. Protein product: CASSYSGRNSPLHF.